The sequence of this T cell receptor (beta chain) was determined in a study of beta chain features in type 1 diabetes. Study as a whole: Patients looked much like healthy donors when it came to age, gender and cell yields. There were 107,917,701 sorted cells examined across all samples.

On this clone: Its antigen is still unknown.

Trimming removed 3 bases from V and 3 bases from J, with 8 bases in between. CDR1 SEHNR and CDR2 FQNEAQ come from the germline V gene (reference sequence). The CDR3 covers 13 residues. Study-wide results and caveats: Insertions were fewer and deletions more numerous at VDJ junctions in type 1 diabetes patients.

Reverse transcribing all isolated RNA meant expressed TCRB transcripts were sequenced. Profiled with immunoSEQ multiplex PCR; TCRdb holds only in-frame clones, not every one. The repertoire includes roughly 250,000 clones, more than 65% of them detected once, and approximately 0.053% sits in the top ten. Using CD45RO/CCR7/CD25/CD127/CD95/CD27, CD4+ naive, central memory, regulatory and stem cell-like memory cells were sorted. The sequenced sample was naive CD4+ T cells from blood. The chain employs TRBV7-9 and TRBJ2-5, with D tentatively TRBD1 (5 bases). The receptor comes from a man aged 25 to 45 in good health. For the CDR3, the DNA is TGTGCCAGCAGCTTTAAAGGGGAAGAGACCCAGTACTTC. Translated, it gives CASSFKGEETQYF.